Below are 5 T cell receptor beta chains sequenced from a single sample in a study of tumor and adjacent non-tumor tissue in lung cancer. A modified ARM-PCR protocol with three rounds of nested PCR amplified TCRbeta. A single record per CDR3 protein comes from TCRdb applying MiXCR to the multiplex PCR reads. In the table there are 55,000 to 70,000 distinct CDR3 sequences, about three fifths of which are singletons. This sample's RNA came from whole unsorted tissue. The specimen was lung tumor tissue. The origin of the receptors is a man aged 45-65 years with non-small cell lung cancer.

As to this clonotype: At one end the junction does not follow the germline gene, possibly because of a read error. The rearrangement uses TRBV11-3 and TRBJ2-7; D not resolved. The CDR3 length is 14 residues. CDR1 is SGHNT, CDR2 YENEEA, per germline. This chain's CDR3 is CASSLGGGVYEQYF. The CDR3 DNA is TGTGCCAGCAGCTTGGGTGGCGGAGTCTACGAACAGTACTTC.

Notes on this clonotype: At one boundary the junction diverges from the germline segment, which might be a read error. V and J are TRBV11-2 and TRBJ2-4; 9 bases are a match to TRBD2. Germline CDR1 reads SGHAT; CDR2 reads FQNNGV. CDR3 length: 14 amino acids. CDR3 amino acids: CASSFSGLAGFQNF. CDR3 DNA: TGTGCCAGCAGCTTCTCGGGACTAGCTGGATTTCAGAACTTC.

Notes on this clonotype: An end of the junction does not agree with germline; a read error may underlie this. The chain combines TRBV6-5 with TRBJ2-6, with a possible D match to TRBD1 (5 bases). This CDR3 region has 14 residues. CDR1 is MNHEY and CDR2 is SVGAGI in the germline V gene. CDR3 protein: CASSRISGADVLTF. The CDR3, as DNA: TGCGCCAGCAGTCGGATCTCTGGGGCCGACGTCCTGACTTTC.

Concerning this clonotype itself: A single base separates this from a much larger clone, so it may be a read error. In nucleotides, the CDR3 is TGTGCCAGCAGCTTTCCGGACAGGGGACAAAATTCATCCCTCCACTTT. Protein product: CASSFPDRGQNSSLHF. V and J are TRBV5-4 and TRBJ1-6, with 9 bases identical to TRBD1. Germline V gene data show CDR1 as SGHNT and CDR2 as YYREEE (reference sequence). This CDR3 region has 16 residues.

A few counts support this clonotype. Relative to the germline gene, one junction end is altered; a read error may explain this. J is TRBJ2-6 and V is TRBV4-2, with D unresolved. The CDR3 is made up of 15 amino acids. Germline CDR1 and CDR2: LGHNA and YNFKEQ. In DNA form, the CDR3 reads TGTGCCAGCAGCCAAGGGGGAACTGTGGCCAACGTCCTGACCTTC. It codes for CASSQGGTVANVLTF.